These 32 T cell receptor beta chains were sequenced from one sample in a study of graft-versus-host responses after intestinal transplantation. Produced via immunoSEQ multiplex PCR; TCRdb's table is partial and in-frame only. The sample lists more than 13,000 clones, under 70% occurring once. Graft specimens yielded both intraepithelial and lamina propria lymphocytes. The material was ileum tissue, obtained around 720 days after intestinal transplantation. The receptors here all came from a human patient who received an intestinal transplant, so some T cells may come from the graft donor.

The sample holds a few counts of this clone. The gene calls are TRBV27 and TRBJ2-1; D is possibly TRBD2 (6 bases). The CDR3 is 17 amino acids. CDR1 and CDR2 from the germline V gene are MNHEY and SMNVEV (reference sequence). V lost 11 bases and J 4 bases, leaving 27 bases between the germline ends. CDR3 sequence reads: CALQSLVGGDEYNEQFF. CDR3 DNA: TGTGCCCTACAGAGTTTAGTCGGAGGGGATGAATACAATGAGCAGTTCTTC.

This chain connects TRBV5-1 to TRBJ1-1; maybe TRBD1 (6 bases). Between the trimmed V and J ends, which lost 4 bases and 7 bases, there was a span of 14 bases. Germline CDR1 reads SGHRS; CDR2 reads YFSETQ. This CDR3 is built from 13 residues. The CDR3 bases are TGCGCCAGCAGCCCTCAACAGGGCAGTGAAGCTTTCTTT. Translating it yields CASSPQQGSEAFF.

V gene TRBV11-2 combines with J gene TRBJ1-2; a possible D gene is TRBD1 (6 bases). Germline CDR1 SGHAT, CDR2 FQNNGV. Trimming stripped 1 base from V and 8 bases from J, with 8 bases between. The CDR3 spans 12 residues. CDR3 nucleotides: TGTGCCAGCAGCTTAGTAACAGGGGGCTACACCTTC. It codes for CASSLVTGGYTF. Using reference TRBV11-2 and TRBJ1-2 for the parts outside the CDR3, the full variable domain is EAGVAQSPRYKIIEKRQSVAFWCNPISGHATLYWYQQILGQGPKLLIQFQNNGVVDDSQLPKDRFSAERLKGVDSTLKIQPAKLEDSAVYLCASSLVTGGYTFGSGTRLTVV.

The chain couples TRBV11-3 to TRBJ2-1, with D maybe TRBD1 (6 bases). Deletions cut 5 bases from V and 5 bases from J, with 13 bases between. The germline gives CDR1 SGHNT, CDR2 YENEEA. This CDR3 comprises 14 residues. CDR3 protein: CASSTGTLHNEQFF. The CDR3 coding sequence is TGTGCCAGCAGCACCGGGACACTACACAATGAGCAGTTCTTC.

The rearrangement uses TRBV6-1 and TRBJ2-7, with 8 bases lining up with TRBD1. Germline V lookup: CDR1 MNHNS, CDR2 SASEGT. This CDR3 has 17 residues. The V and J ends lost 3 bases and 3 bases, in that order; junction bases with no gene match: 13. DNA of the CDR3: TGTGCCAGCAGTGACCGGATGGGGGACAGGATTCGCTACGAGCAGTACTTC. It yields the protein CASSDRMGDRIRYEQYF.

The CDR3 DNA sequence: TGTGCCAGCAGTGAGATTACAGGGACCTACGAGCAGTACTTC. Protein sequence: CASSEITGTYEQYF. This chain links TRBV28 with TRBJ2-7, with D possibly being TRBD1 (6 bases). Germline CDR1 reads MDHEN; CDR2 reads SYDVKM. Trimming left V 5 bases short and J 2 bases short, with 13 bases between. The CDR3 sequence is 14 residues long.

The V gene is TRBV19, the J gene TRBJ1-6; no clear D gene. The CDR3 has 14 residues. Deletions cut 4 bases from V and 8 bases from J, with 12 bases between. Looked up from germline, CDR1 is LNHDA and CDR2 is SQIVND (reference sequence). CDR3 in amino acids: CASSRSPGDSPLHF. Written as DNA, the CDR3 is TGTGCCAGTAGTAGATCTCCCGGTGATTCACCCCTCCACTTT.

The gene calls are TRBV25-1 and TRBJ2-1; 12 nucleotides line up with TRBD2. Trimming cost V 8 bases and J 8 bases; bases outside gene matches: 7. The CDR3 extends over 14 amino acids. Per the germline V gene, CDR1 is MGHDK and CDR2 is SYGVNS. The CDR3 region has the DNA TGTGCCAGCGGGAGGACTAGCGGGGCGGATGAGCAGTTCTTC. Protein: CASGRTSGADEQFF.

The chain employs TRBV4-3 and TRBJ2-1, with 13 bases lining up with TRBD2. There are 20 residues in the CDR3. J lost 2 bases, V lost 1 base, and 11 bases had no gene match. The germline V gene has CDR1 LGHNA and CDR2 YSLEER. The CDR3 region is CASSQVPGLAGRGTYNEQFF. The CDR3 nucleotides are TGCGCCAGCAGCCAAGTACCGGGACTAGCGGGGAGGGGTACCTACAATGAGCAGTTCTTC.

The rearrangement uses TRBV5-5 and TRBJ2-5; TRBD2 aligns across 7 bases. Looked up from germline, CDR1 is SGHKS and CDR2 is YYEKEE (reference sequence). CDR3 size: 16 residues. V shed 0 bases and J 1 base; nucleotides not matched to a gene: 6. The chain's CDR3 is CASSLVRRGSQETQYF. The CDR3 DNA reads as TGTGCCAGCAGCTTGGTCCGGCGGGGGAGCCAAGAGACCCAGTACTTC.

The DNA for the CDR3 is TGTGCCAGCAGCCCCCGAGGAGGCAGTACTAATGAAAAACTGTTTTTT. It specifies CASSPRGGSTNEKLFF. This sequence joins TRBV9 and TRBJ1-4; D not resolved. Germline values: CDR1 SGDLS, CDR2 YYNGEE. This CDR3 is 16 amino acids long. V shed 4 bases and J shed 2 bases, with 15 bases lying between them.

The rearrangement uses TRBV27 and TRBJ1-2; 9 bases fit TRBD1. The CDR3 runs 14 residues. V was clipped by 7 bases and J by 8 bases; unmatched bases: 11. Germline V CDR1 and CDR2: MNHEY, SMNVEV (reference sequence). The CDR3 spells CASMLSGTGRGYTF. CDR3 bases: TGTGCCAGCATGCTTTCCGGGACAGGGCGAGGCTACACCTTC.

This clone was seen more than once but under ten times. The chain is built from TRBV19 and TRBJ1-2; D possibly corresponds to TRBD1 (5 bases). V lost 1 base, J lost 4 bases, and 10 bases lay in between. The V gene's germline CDR1 is LNHDA and CDR2 SQIVND (reference sequence). There are 14 residues in the CDR3. The CDR3 DNA follows: TGTGCCAGTAGTATAGGCCAGGGTTCCTATGGCTACACCTTC. This gives the protein CASSIGQGSYGYTF.

This rearrangement joins TRBV4-3 to TRBJ2-7; no clear D. CDR1 is LGHNA, CDR2 YSLEER, per germline. Trimming pared 0 bases from V and 1 base from J, leaving 7 bases between. CDR3 size: 14 residues. DNA for the CDR3: TGCGCCAGCAGCCAAGATCTGCTGTCCTACGAGCAGTACTTC. Translating gives CASSQDLLSYEQYF.

In DNA form, the CDR3 reads TGTGCCAGCAGTTACGGCCGGGGGGATGAAAAACTGTTTTTT. This codes for CASSYGRGDEKLFF. The V gene is TRBV6-6, the J gene TRBJ1-4, with D maybe TRBD1 (5 bases). V was shortened by 2 bases and J by 6 bases, with 10 bases between the two germline ends. In germline, CDR1 is MNHNY, CDR2 SVGAGI (reference sequence). This CDR3 contains 14 residues.

For the CDR3, the DNA is TGTGCCAGTAGAAGACTAGCCTCATCCCGCGAGCAGTACTTC. Translating gives CASRRLASSREQYF. The chain combines TRBV19 with TRBJ2-5; 7 positions agree with TRBD2. The assigned J gene may be wrong: the sequence end matches TRBJ2-7 better. Germline V gene sequence: CDR1 LNHDA, CDR2 SQIVND (reference sequence). The CDR3 contains 14 residues.

The CDR3 loop reads CASRTKPGQARAFF. For the CDR3, the DNA is TGTGCCAGCAGGACAAAACCGGGACAGGCTAGAGCTTTCTTT. The V call is TRBV6-6, the J call TRBJ1-1, with 8 bases lining up with TRBD1. CDR3 length equals 14 residues. The V and J ends lost 6 bases and 10 bases, in that order; junction bases with no gene match: 13. Germline-derived CDR1 and CDR2 are MNHNY and SVGAGI (reference sequence).

This clone appeared a few times. The genes are TRBV28 and TRBJ1-3; no reliable D call. CDR3 length: 15 residues. Trimming stripped 3 bases from V and 0 bases from J, with 9 bases between. Per the germline V gene, CDR1 is MDHEN and CDR2 is SYDVKM. The CDR3 DNA is TGTGCCAGCAGTTTTCGGCGGCCCTCTGGAAACACCATATATTTT. Encoded protein: CASSFRRPSGNTIYF.

This chain links TRBV5-1 with TRBJ2-6; 8 bases line up with TRBD1. Germline CDR1 SGHRS, CDR2 YFSETQ. The CDR3 runs to 21 residues. J gave up 0 bases and V 1 base, and 15 bases lay outside the gene matches. As DNA, the CDR3 is TGCGCCAGCAGCTTGTTACAGGGGGACCGAGCGGGCAGCTCTGGGGCCAACGTCCTGACTTTC. It specifies CASSLLQGDRAGSSGANVLTF.

The chain joins TRBV5-1 to TRBJ1-1, with a possible D match to TRBD1 (6 bases). Trimming pared 1 base from V and 2 bases from J, leaving 9 bases between. Germline CDR1 and CDR2: SGHRS and YFSETQ. This CDR3 contains 14 residues. CDR3 DNA: TGCGCCAGCAGCTTGCAGGGGATAAACACTGAAGCTTTCTTT. It specifies CASSLQGINTEAFF.

The chain recombines TRBV5-4 with TRBJ2-3; 8 positions match TRBD2. The CDR3 length is 16 residues. Germline assignment: CDR1 SGHNT and CDR2 YYREEE (reference sequence). V lost 0 bases, J lost 2 bases, and 5 bases stayed unmatched. In nucleotides, the CDR3 is TGTGCCAGCAGCTTGGCCGGACTAGCATCCACAGATACGCAGTATTTT. Protein: CASSLAGLASTDTQYF.

This clone was detected only a few times. The gene calls are TRBV5-8 and TRBJ1-2; TRBD1 is a possible D gene (6 bases). This CDR3 comprises 12 residues. Germline lookup yields CDR1 SGHTS and CDR2 YDEGEE. The V and J ends lost 4 bases and 6 bases respectively, with 10 bases between them. For the CDR3, the DNA is TGTGCCAGCAGCGGGTCAGGGGATGGCTACACCTTC. Encoded protein: CASSGSGDGYTF. The full variable domain, completed using reference TRBV5-8 and TRBJ1-2, is EAGVTQSPTHLIKTRGQQATLRCSPISGHTSVYWYQQALGLGLQFLLWYDEGEERNRGNFPPRFSGRQFPNYSSELNVNALELEDSALYLCASSGSGDGYTFGSGTRLTVV.

This clone was recorded a few times. V and J are TRBV7-9 and TRBJ2-7; D not certain. Germline V gene lookup returns CDR1 SEHNR and CDR2 FQNEAQ (reference sequence). This CDR3 is built from 14 residues. Trimming cost V 1 base and J 2 bases, with 9 bases left between them. The CDR3 region has the DNA TGTGCCAGCAGCTTAGGCCCAGGAACCTACGAGCAGTACTTC. Residues: CASSLGPGTYEQYF.

J is TRBJ1-1 and V is TRBV6-4; D uncertain. V was trimmed by 3 bases and J by 2 bases, leaving 28 bases between them. The CDR3 runs to 20 residues. The germline gives CDR1 MRHNA, CDR2 SNTAGT. Written as DNA, the CDR3 is TGTGCCAGCAGTGAACCGGGAGCCGAGAGTCGAATATTGCGAAACACTGAAGCTTTCTTT. Its translation: CASSEPGAESRILRNTEAFF.

The chain employs TRBV19 and TRBJ2-1; D is tentatively TRBD1 or TRBD2 (5 bases each). This CDR3 is 16 amino acids long. The germline CDR1 and CDR2 sequences are LNHDA and SQIVND (reference sequence). Trimming pared 3 bases from V and 4 bases from J, leaving 16 bases between. Written as DNA, the CDR3 is TGTGCCAGTAGTATTGTCGGACATCGGGGTTACAATGAGCAGTTCTTC. The encoded protein is CASSIVGHRGYNEQFF.

This clone showed up just a few times. The rearrangement links TRBV6-6 to TRBJ1-1, with TRBD1 as a possible D gene (5 bases). Germline V gives CDR1 MNHNY, CDR2 SVGAGI (reference sequence). This CDR3 contains 12 residues. Trimming removed 7 bases at V and 5 bases at J, with 11 bases between. CDR3 residues: CASIGGGTEAFF. The CDR3 nucleotides are TGTGCCAGCATCGGTGGGGGTACTGAAGCTTTCTTT.

This clone has only a few counts. The V call is TRBV9, the J call TRBJ2-1, with TRBD2 identical over 9 bases. The germline gives CDR1 SGDLS, CDR2 YYNGEE. This CDR3 spans 16 amino acids. The V gene end was trimmed by 4 bases and the J gene end by 3 bases; junction bases not matched to a gene: 8. CDR3 loop: CASSSTGTSLYNEQFF. Written as DNA, the CDR3 is TGTGCCAGCAGCTCGACCGGGACTAGCCTCTACAATGAGCAGTTCTTC.

The chain employs TRBV28 and TRBJ2-2, with TRBD1 identical over 10 bases. This CDR3 has 16 amino acids. Trimming at V came to 5 bases and at J to 7 bases, leaving 10 bases not matched to a gene. Germline V lookup: CDR1 MDHEN, CDR2 SYDVKM. CDR3: CASSLLMTGGGGELFF. The CDR3 nucleotides read TGTGCCAGCAGTCTACTCATGACAGGGGGCGGCGGGGAGCTGTTTTTT.

The J gene is TRBJ2-1, the V gene TRBV5-4, with D possibly being TRBD2 (6 bases). V lost 2 bases and J lost 2, with 14 bases in between. The CDR3 covers 16 residues. Germline loops: CDR1 SGHNT, CDR2 YYREEE (reference sequence). CDR3 nucleotides: TGTGCCAGCAGCTTCGGAGGGCTGCCGACCTACAATGAGCAGTTCTTC. It translates to CASSFGGLPTYNEQFF.

This clone was observed a handful of times. The genes are TRBV6-6 and TRBJ1-1, with D possibly TRBD1 on 5 matching bases. Germline-derived CDR1 and CDR2 are MNHNY and SVGAGI (reference sequence). Trimming pared 3 bases from V and 3 bases from J, leaving 14 bases between. The CDR3 loop spans 15 amino acids. CDR3 DNA: TGTGCCAGCAGTTATCCCAGGGCGCTGGACACTGAAGCTTTCTTT. Its translation: CASSYPRALDTEAFF.

The table lists this clone with a few counts. The chain recombines TRBV4-2 with TRBJ2-5, with 12 positions matching TRBD2. The CDR3 is 16 amino acids. The trim removed 1 base at V and 11 bases at J, leaving 11 bases unmatched. Germline V CDR1 and CDR2: LGHNA, YNFKEQ. The CDR3 here is CASSQALAGGPYEQYF. The CDR3 coding sequence is TGTGCCAGCAGCCAAGCCCTAGCGGGAGGGCCTTATGAGCAGTACTTC.

This clone was seen once. This chain links TRBV7-3 with TRBJ2-2, with 11 bases lining up with TRBD2. Germline CDR1 reads SGHTA; CDR2 reads FQGTGA. Trimming cost V 5 bases and J 5 bases; bases outside gene matches: 10. The CDR3 has 17 amino acids. The CDR3 bases are TGTGCCAGCAGCCCGTCCGGGACTAGCGGTGTAACCGGGGAGCTGTTTTTT. Protein: CASSPSGTSGVTGELFF.